The 10 T cell receptor beta chains below all came from one sample that was sequenced in a study of T cell responses to AZD1222 COVID-19 vaccine. The assay was immunoSEQ multiplex PCR, and TCRdb's table has in-frame clones only and misses some. The sample records just under 85,000 clones, 86% being singletons. Here the sequenced sample was peripheral blood, taken on day 0 of AZD1222 vaccination. Receptor source: an adult in good health.

The chain couples TRBV30 to TRBJ2-2, with 9 bases fitting TRBD2. Germline V gene sequence: CDR1 GTSNPN, CDR2 SVGIG (reference sequence). Germline trimming cut 1 base from V and 2 bases from J; bases unmatched to any gene: 8. There are 17 residues in the CDR3. The chain's CDR3 is CAWSARLAVQNTGELFF. In DNA form, the CDR3 reads TGTGCCTGGAGTGCCCGACTAGCGGTGCAAAACACCGGGGAGCTGTTTTTT.

The J gene is TRBJ2-3, the V gene TRBV6-5; 7 bases agree with TRBD1. V was clipped by 6 bases and J by 6 bases; unmatched bases: 9. The CDR3 loop spans 14 amino acids. Germline V gene lookup returns CDR1 MNHEY and CDR2 SVGAGI. The CDR3: CASSSGQSGDTQYF. The CDR3 DNA reads TGTGCCAGCAGCTCGGGACAGTCGGGGGATACGCAGTATTTT.

This clone has only one observation. The V gene is TRBV28, the J gene TRBJ1-2, with a tentative D call TRBD1 (6 bases). CDR3 length: 12 residues. V lost 5 bases to trimming and J lost 5 bases, with 9 bases between them. Germline V CDR1 and CDR2: MDHEN, SYDVKM. CDR3 sequence reads: CASSGGRYGYTF. The CDR3 region has the DNA TGTGCCAGCAGTGGGGGCCGTTATGGCTACACCTTC.

This sequence joins TRBV28 and TRBJ2-1; a weak D match, TRBD1 (6 bases). Trimming removed 4 bases from V and 6 bases from J, with 19 bases in between. This CDR3 has 16 amino acids. Germline assignment: CDR1 MDHEN and CDR2 SYDVKM. The CDR3 DNA sequence: TGTGCCAGCAGTTCGGGTGACAGGTCAGCGTTCAATGAGCAGTTCTTC. This gives the protein CASSSGDRSAFNEQFF.

The chain couples TRBV9 to TRBJ1-2; the D gene is possibly TRBD1 (5 bases). Germline V gene lookup returns CDR1 SGDLS and CDR2 YYNGEE. Trimming stripped 0 bases from V and 4 bases from J, with 16 bases between. The CDR3 is 16 amino acids. The CDR3 here is CASSVAEAGPSYGYTF. CDR3 sequence (DNA): TGTGCCAGCAGCGTAGCTGAGGCAGGGCCATCCTATGGCTACACCTTC.

CDR3 DNA: TGTGCCAGTAGTGGACAAAGCACAGATACGCAGTATTTT. Protein product: CASSGQSTDTQYF. The chain couples TRBV19 to TRBJ2-3; a weak D match, TRBD1 (5 bases). V lost 5 bases and J lost 0, with 6 bases in between. This CDR3 has 13 amino acids. Per the germline V gene, CDR1 is LNHDA and CDR2 is SQIVND (reference sequence).

This sequence joins TRBV30 and TRBJ2-3; tentative D call: TRBD2 (6 bases). This CDR3 has 15 residues. V dropped 0 bases and J dropped 2 bases, with 12 bases sitting between them. The germline CDR1 and CDR2 sequences are GTSNPN and SVGIG (reference sequence). The CDR3 loop reads CAWSVGLAATDTQYF. The CDR3 bases are TGTGCCTGGAGTGTAGGGTTAGCGGCCACAGATACGCAGTATTTT.

The sample holds one count of this clone. The rearrangement links TRBV5-5 to TRBJ1-1, with D maybe TRBD1 (6 bases). Per the germline V gene, CDR1 is SGHKS and CDR2 is YYEKEE (reference sequence). Trimming took off 2 bases at V and 1 base at J, with 15 bases between the two ends. There are 16 residues in the CDR3. The CDR3 region is CASSFVTGSGNTEAFF. The CDR3 DNA follows: TGTGCCAGCAGCTTTGTTACAGGGTCCGGGAACACTGAAGCTTTCTTT.

The genes are TRBV5-1 and TRBJ1-3, with a weak D call TRBD1 (5 bases). Trimming took 0 bases from V and 1 from J, leaving 11 bases between them. This CDR3 has 16 residues. Germline V gives CDR1 SGHRS, CDR2 YFSETQ. In DNA form, the CDR3 reads TGCGCCAGCAGCTTGGGAGACAGATCATCTGGAAACACCATATATTTT. Translating gives CASSLGDRSSGNTIYF. The full variable domain, rest sourced from reference TRBV5-1 and TRBJ1-3, is KAGVTQTPRYLIKTRGQQVTLSCSPISGHRSVSWYQQTPGQGLQFLFEYFSETQRNKGNFPGRFSGRQFSNSRSEMNVSTLELGDSALYLCASSLGDRSSGNTIYFGEGSWLTVV.

The CDR3 here is CASSAIDYGYTF. The CDR3 nucleotides read TGTGCCAGCAGCGCAATAGACTATGGCTACACCTTC. V gene TRBV9 combines with J gene TRBJ1-2; D unclear. The length of the CDR3 is 12 residues. Trimming pared 3 bases from V and 3 bases from J, leaving 6 bases between. CDR1 and CDR2 from the germline V gene are SGDLS and YYNGEE.